Reported below is one T cell receptor beta chain. Its antigen is not identified. The repertoire was sequenced with immunoSEQ multiplex PCR; TCRdb's copy has only in-frame clones and lacks some. This sample has approximately 480,000 clones, with roughly 87% found just once. The germline gives CDR1 GTSNPN, CDR2 SVGIG (reference sequence). V was pared by 5 bases and J by 6 bases, with 11 bases between. The CDR3 runs 12 residues. The treatment was: around 19 received Ad26.COV2.S at low or high dose, single or two shots; about 5 received placebo; per-sample allocation not given. The investigators took samples on day 63 after the first vaccine or placebo injection. The data were obtained in a study of Ad26.COV2.S vaccination and SARS-CoV-2 variants. General study results and limits: In vaccinated individuals, spike-specific CD8+ and CD4+ T cell responses reportedly displayed substantial breadth. Quantification of TCR breadth and depth may have yielded underestimates of total T cell responses. The placebo group had lower spike-specific TCR breadth than the vaccine recipients did.

The sample was peripheral blood, taken in a trial of Ad26.COV2.S vaccine versus placebo. This chain links TRBV30 with TRBJ1-5; D gene ambiguous. The source of this sequence is a person between 18 and 65 years old who received the Ad26.COV2.S COVID-19 vaccine or a placebo. The CDR3 reads CAWGVGPQPQHF. CDR3 DNA sequence: TGTGCCTGGGGGGTGGGTCCTCAGCCCCAGCATTTT.